This TCR beta chain was captured in a study of cytotoxic CD8 clonotypes in ibrutinib-treated CLL. Assay: immunoSEQ multiplex PCR; the TCRdb copy retains only in-frame clones and omits some. The table records about 9,400 clones, roughly 57% of them present only once. This CDR3 contains 13 residues. Germline V gene sequence: CDR1 ENHRY, CDR2 SYGVKD. V gave up 11 bases and J gave up 3 bases; unmatched junction bases: 4. This clonotype originated in a human donor with chronic lymphocytic leukemia. The chain employs TRBV10-3 and TRBJ1-3; 10 nucleotides agree with TRBD1. Sequencing used PBMCs, obtained before ibrutinib treatment. DNA for the CDR3: TGTGCCTCTGACAGGGGGCTTGGAAACACCATATATTTT. The encoded protein is CASDRGLGNTIYF.